This record looks at one T cell receptor beta chain sequence and its context. What it recognizes is unknown. This record comes from a study of post-analysis software for immune sequencing data. Points from the study as a whole: Normalized Chao1 diversity in multiple sclerosis patients fell significantly below that of controls.

Prepared libraries of TCR beta cDNA carried unique molecular identifiers. Roughly 450,000 cDNA molecules were recovered from an input of about 0.9 to 10 million T cells. TCRdb itself ran the PCR reads through MiXCR, one entry per CDR3 protein. Here the sample spans around 160,000 distinct CDR3 sequences, around 36% being singletons. V lost 9 bases, J lost 3 bases, and 13 bases lay in between. The CDR3 is 13 residues long. Germline V gene lookup returns CDR1 KGHDR and CDR2 SFDVKD. The source is a girl under 18 with multiple sclerosis. Sample: blood, taken after autologous hematopoietic stem cell transplantation. This chain uses TRBV24-1 with TRBJ2-5; no definite D call. CDR3 loop: CATRPGKEETQYF. CDR3 DNA: TGTGCCACCCGCCCAGGCAAAGAAGAGACCCAGTACTTC.